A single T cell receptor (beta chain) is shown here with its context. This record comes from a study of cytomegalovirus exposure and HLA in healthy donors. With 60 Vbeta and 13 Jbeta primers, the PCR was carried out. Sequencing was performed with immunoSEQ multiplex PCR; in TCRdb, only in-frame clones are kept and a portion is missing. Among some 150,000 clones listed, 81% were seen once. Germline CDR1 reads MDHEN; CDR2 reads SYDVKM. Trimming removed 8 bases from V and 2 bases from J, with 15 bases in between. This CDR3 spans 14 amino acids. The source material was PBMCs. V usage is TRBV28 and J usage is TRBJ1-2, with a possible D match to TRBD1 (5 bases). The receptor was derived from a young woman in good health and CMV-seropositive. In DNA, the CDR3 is TGTGCCAGCGTTGGAGGGGACCGAAACTATGGCTACACCTTC. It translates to CASVGGDRNYGYTF.